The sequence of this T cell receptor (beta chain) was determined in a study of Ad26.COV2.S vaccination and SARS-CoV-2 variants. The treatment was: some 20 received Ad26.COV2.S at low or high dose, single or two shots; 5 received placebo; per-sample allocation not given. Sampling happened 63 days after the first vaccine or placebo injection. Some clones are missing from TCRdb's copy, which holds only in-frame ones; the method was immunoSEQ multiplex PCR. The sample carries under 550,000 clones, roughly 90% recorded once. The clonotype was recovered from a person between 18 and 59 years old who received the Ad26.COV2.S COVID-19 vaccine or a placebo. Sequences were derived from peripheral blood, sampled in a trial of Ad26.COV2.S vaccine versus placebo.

The CDR3 DNA sequence: TGCGCCAGCAGCCAAGTCCCAGATAAAGATTTTTACAATGAGCAGTTCTTC. Encoded protein: CASSQVPDKDFYNEQFF. The chain carries TRBV4-3 and TRBJ2-1; no definite D call. Trimming pared 1 base from V and 4 bases from J, leaving 17 bases between. The CDR3 covers 17 residues. Per germline, CDR1 LGHNA and CDR2 YSLEER.